One and the same sample provided the 14 T cell receptor beta chains below, sequenced in a study of blood T cell repertoires in COVID-19 (dated by TCRdb to about 2020). Libraries were prepared through the immunoSEQ multiplex PCR assay. TCRdb holds this immuneACCESS table with in-frame rearrangements only. Some clones are missing; in checked studies, unresolved V genes explain under half, and the rest has no known cause. This sample has roughly 130,000 clones in its table, and 75% to 90% of those were observed once. Under 2.5% of the sample lies in the top ten. The sample consisted of peripheral blood. The origin of the receptors is a man between 65 and 85 years old with acute or convalescent COVID-19.

The V gene is TRBV6-1, the J gene TRBJ1-2, with D hard to call. Germline assignment: CDR1 MNHNS and CDR2 SASEGT. V lost 3 bases and J lost 3, with 23 bases in between. The CDR3 loop spans 18 amino acids. CDR3 amino acids: CASSELLDFSVRDYGYTF. CDR3 sequence (DNA): TGTGCCAGCAGTGAGCTTCTCGACTTCAGCGTTCGGGACTATGGCTACACCTTC.

V gene TRBV2 combines with J gene TRBJ1-2; TRBD1 agrees at 8 bases. The CDR3 consists of 14 residues. Germline trimming cut 6 bases from V and 4 bases from J; bases unmatched to any gene: 7. Per the germline V gene, CDR1 is SNHLY and CDR2 is FYNNEI. CDR3 loop: CASRTGTGGYGYTF. The DNA for the CDR3 is TGTGCCAGCAGAACCGGGACAGGAGGCTATGGCTACACCTTC.

This rearrangement joins TRBV5-5 to TRBJ1-2; D unclear. There are 14 residues in the CDR3. The ends were cut back, 0 bases at V and 4 bases at J, with 10 bases in the middle. CDR1 and CDR2 (germline): SGHKS, YYEKEE (reference sequence). CDR3 loop: CASSLGQRGYGYTF. The CDR3 DNA reads as TGTGCCAGCAGCTTGGGGCAGCGGGGCTATGGCTACACCTTC. Looking up the rest from reference TRBV5-5 and TRBJ1-2 gives the full variable domain: DAGVTQSPTHLIKTRGQQVTLRCSPISGHKSVSWYQQVLGQGPQFIFQYYEKEERGRGNFPDRFSARQFPNYSSELNVNALLLGDSALYLCASSLGQRGYGYTFGSGTRLTVV.

The chain has TRBV3-1 (or the pseudogene TRBV3-2) and TRBJ2-1, with TRBD2 matching over 10 bases. The CDR3 consists of 16 residues. Germline V gene sequence: CDR1 LGHDT, CDR2 YNNKEL (reference sequence). The trim removed 5 bases at V and 2 bases at J, leaving 6 bases unmatched. DNA for the CDR3: TGTGCCAGCAGCTTAGGACTAGCGGTCACCTACAATGAGCAGTTCTTC. Amino acids: CASSLGLAVTYNEQFF.

The chain links TRBV3-1 (or the pseudogene TRBV3-2) to TRBJ1-5, with TRBD1 matching 9 bases. V lost 3 bases, J lost 5 bases, and 5 bases stayed unmatched. The CDR3 is made up of 15 amino acids. The germline gives CDR1 LGHDT, CDR2 YNNKEL (reference sequence). The CDR3 sequence is CASSQGQGLYQPQHF. In DNA, the CDR3 is TGTGCCAGCAGCCAGGGACAGGGATTGTATCAGCCCCAGCATTTT.

The rearrangement links TRBV5-5 to TRBJ1-3, with 8 bases aligning to TRBD1. Germline CDR1 reads SGHKS; CDR2 reads YYEKEE (reference sequence). V shed 5 bases and J 0 bases; nucleotides not matched to a gene: 19. The CDR3 loop spans 20 amino acids. The CDR3 bases are TGTGCCAGCAGTTTGAAACAGGGGGTCCGGGGCGCCCTCTCTGGAAACACCATATATTTT. Its protein product is CASSLKQGVRGALSGNTIYF. The full variable domain, its missing parts supplied by reference TRBV5-5 and TRBJ1-3, is DAGVTQSPTHLIKTRGQQVTLRCSPISGHKSVSWYQQVLGQGPQFIFQYYEKEERGRGNFPDRFSARQFPNYSSELNVNALLLGDSALYLCASSLKQGVRGALSGNTIYFGEGSWLTVV.

The chain couples TRBV5-1 to TRBJ2-1; D might be TRBD2 (5 bases). Trimming cost V 2 bases and J 8 bases, with 14 bases left between them. The length of the CDR3 is 14 residues. Per the germline V gene, CDR1 is SGHRS and CDR2 is YFSETQ. The CDR3: CASSLGLPNDEQFF. CDR3 bases: TGCGCCAGCAGCTTAGGACTTCCTAACGATGAGCAGTTCTTC.

This chain links TRBV5-4 with TRBJ1-2, with D unresolved. The CDR3 is 14 amino acids. The germline gives CDR1 SGHNT, CDR2 YYREEE (reference sequence). V was trimmed by 2 bases and J by 4 bases, leaving 12 bases between them. This CDR3 is CASSLSSTIYGYTF. The CDR3 coding sequence is TGTGCCAGCAGCTTATCTTCGACTATCTATGGCTACACCTTC.

The chain carries TRBV5-4 and TRBJ2-5; weak D call: TRBD2 (5 bases). Deletions cut 1 base from V and 3 bases from J, with 13 bases between. There are 15 residues in the CDR3. Germline V gene data show CDR1 as SGHNT and CDR2 as YYREEE (reference sequence). The CDR3 region is CASSLRGRAEETQYF. The CDR3 coding sequence is TGTGCCAGCAGCTTGCGAGGGCGGGCTGAAGAGACCCAGTACTTC.

The chain recombines TRBV10-1 with TRBJ1-1; TRBD1 is a possible D gene (6 bases). Germline V gene sequence: CDR1 WNHNN, CDR2 SYGVQD (reference sequence). The CDR3 has 16 amino acids. V gave up 8 bases and J gave up 5 bases, with 24 bases separating them. This chain's CDR3 is CASPQVAGAGSTEAFF. The CDR3 nucleotides are TGCGCCAGCCCGCAAGTAGCAGGGGCCGGTTCGACTGAAGCTTTCTTT.

As concerns this clone: Possible read error: a much larger clone is one base away. The J gene is TRBJ2-2, the V gene TRBV11-2, with TRBD1 identical over 7 bases. V was pared by 5 bases and J by 3 bases, with 3 bases of the junction left unmatched. The CDR3 extends over 14 amino acids. Germline CDR1 is SGHAT and CDR2 is FQNNGV. The CDR3 spells CASSPGTDTGELFF. CDR3 DNA sequence: TGTGCCAGCAGCCCCGGGACAGACACCGGGGAGCTGTTTTTT.

CDR3 region: CASSISGGQSGANVLTF. CDR3 nucleotide sequence: TGTGCCAGTAGTATATCAGGCGGACAGTCTGGGGCCAACGTCCTGACTTTC. The chain joins TRBV19 to TRBJ2-6, with D perhaps TRBD1 (6 bases). Per germline, CDR1 LNHDA and CDR2 SQIVND (reference sequence). The CDR3 runs 17 residues. V shed 2 bases and J shed 1 base, with 12 bases lying between them.

The chain recombines TRBV10-2 with TRBJ1-2, with D possibly matching TRBD1 (6 bases). Between the trimmed V and J ends, which lost 3 bases and 3 bases, there was a span of 14 bases. The CDR3 length is 15 residues. Per the germline V gene, CDR1 is WSHSY and CDR2 is SAAADI. CDR3 bases: TGCGCCAGCAGTGAACCGGGACACGGAGACTATGGCTACACCTTC. Translating gives CASSEPGHGDYGYTF.

Worth noting for this clone: Germline is not matched at one junction end, which may reflect a read error. The chain links TRBV12-3 or TRBV12-4 to TRBJ2-5; TRBD1 matches at 8 bases. The CDR3 sequence is 13 residues long. The CDR3 sequence: CACRGQVNRAQYF. CDR3 coding DNA: TGTGCCTGCAGGGGACAGGTCAATAGGGCCCAGTACTTC.